Following are 8 T cell receptor beta chains from one sample sequenced in a study of cytomegalovirus exposure and HLA in healthy donors. Primers for the PCR totalled 60 Vbeta and 13 Jbeta. Sequenced by immunoSEQ multiplex PCR; TCRdb stores in-frame clones only, minus some. This sample carries 150,000 to 200,000 clones, around 65% of them seen once, and the ten largest clones take 2.8%. Sequencing input: PBMCs. The receptors come from a woman between 40 and 50 years old in good health and CMV-seropositive.

The table lists this clone with a few counts. This sequence joins TRBV7-2 and TRBJ2-5; D may be TRBD1 (5 bases). V lost 4 bases, J lost 3 bases, and 15 bases lay in between. This CDR3 comprises 15 residues. Germline V lookup: CDR1 SGHTA, CDR2 FQGNSA. The DNA for the CDR3 is TGTGCCAGCAGCTCTTGGGGCCGAAAAGAAGAGACCCAGTACTTC. Translating it yields CASSSWGRKEETQYF. Full variable domain (missing parts from reference TRBV7-2 and TRBJ2-5): GAGVSQSPSNKVTEKGKDVELRCDPISGHTALYWYRQSLGQGLEFLIYFQGNSAPDKSGLPSDRFSAERTGGSVSTLTIQRTQQEDSAVYLCASSSWGRKEETQYFGPGTRLLVL.

This rearrangement joins TRBV2 to TRBJ2-2, with 7 bases lining up with TRBD1. CDR1 SNHLY and CDR2 FYNNEI come from the germline V gene. V lost 5 bases to trimming and J lost 6 bases; unmatched junction nucleotides: 6. The CDR3 runs 14 residues. CDR3 sequence: CASSNRQGSGELFF. The CDR3 coding sequence is TGTGCCAGCAGTAACAGACAGGGCTCCGGGGAGCTGTTTTTT.

The chain is built from TRBV2 and TRBJ2-5; perhaps TRBD2 as D (7 bases). CDR1 and CDR2 (germline): SNHLY, FYNNEI. The CDR3 is 13 amino acids. Trimming shortened V by 7 bases and J by 5 bases, and 14 bases separated the two germline ends. The CDR3 here is CASKRGGLETQYF. CDR3 in DNA: TGTGCCAGCAAAAGGGGGGGCCTGGAGACCCAGTACTTC.

This clone showed up just a few times. The rearrangement links TRBV4-1 to TRBJ1-5; perhaps TRBD1 as D (5 bases). Deletions cut 5 bases from V and 1 base from J, with 15 bases between. The CDR3 contains 16 residues. Per the germline V gene, CDR1 is MGHRA and CDR2 is YSYEKL. The CDR3 DNA reads as TGCGCCAGCAGCGTTAGACAGTTGGCGAGCAATCAGCCCCAGCATTTT. Encoded protein: CASSVRQLASNQPQHF.

Only a few counts were recorded for this clone. The chain employs TRBV11-2 and TRBJ2-1; D not resolved. This CDR3 region has 15 residues. V was clipped by 0 bases and J by 5 bases, with 11 bases between them. Germline V lookup: CDR1 SGHAT, CDR2 FQNNGV. This CDR3 reads CASSLENRVHNEQFF. The CDR3 DNA reads as TGTGCCAGCAGCTTAGAAAACCGGGTCCACAATGAGCAGTTCTTC.

DNA for the CDR3: TGTGCCAGTAGTTATGGAGGAGTTCTAGCCAAAAACATTCAGTACTTC. Translated: CASSYGGVLAKNIQYF. The chain employs TRBV19 and TRBJ2-4; perhaps TRBD2 as D (5 bases). This CDR3 has 16 amino acids. Trimming pared 5 bases from V and 0 bases from J, leaving 14 bases between. Germline CDR1 and CDR2: LNHDA and SQIVND (reference sequence).

The gene calls are TRBV25-1 and TRBJ2-6; 8 bases are shared with TRBD1. Germline-derived CDR1 and CDR2 are MGHDK and SYGVNS. Trimming removed 4 bases from V and 0 bases from J; junction bases left unmatched: 5. The CDR3 covers 17 residues. CDR3 nucleotide sequence: TGTGCCAGCAGTGGGGGGACAGGTAGCTCTGGGGCCAACGTCCTGACTTTC. Its protein is CASSGGTGSSGANVLTF.

A note on this clone: A junction boundary mismatches the germline segment, possibly from a read error. The rearrangement uses TRBV7-7 and TRBJ2-5; a weak D match, TRBD2 (6 bases). Germline values: CDR1 SSHAT, CDR2 FNYEAQ (reference sequence). The CDR3 consists of 13 residues. CDR3 DNA sequence: TGTGCTAGCAGCCTCGGGACTGATGGGACCCAGTACTTC. The encoded protein is CASSLGTDGTQYF.